This TCR beta chain was retrieved from a study of shared clonotypes between healthy human individuals. This clone has just one count. All participating donors were Caucasian adults from Nashville, Tennessee. The assay was immunoSEQ multiplex PCR, and TCRdb's table has in-frame clones only and misses some. The sample carries about 1.1 million clones, approximately 77% recorded once. The length of the CDR3 is 13 residues. V was cut by 6 bases and J by 0 bases, with 8 bases left in between. The V gene's germline CDR1 is MNHNS and CDR2 SASEGT. The receptor was isolated from a man aged 18 to 30 in good health. Some clones in this sample may be carry-over from other donors' samples. The sample taken for sequencing was memory CD4+ T cells from PBMCs. Regarding subset: CD45RA-negative fraction. This sequence joins TRBV6-1 and TRBJ1-1; D remains ambiguous. CDR3 bases: TGTGCCAGCAGGAACGGACTGAACACTGAAGCTTTCTTT. Protein sequence: CASRNGLNTEAFF.